The clone carrying this T cell receptor (beta chain) has ten or more counts. What it binds is unknown. CDR1 is SGHKS, CDR2 YYEKEE, per germline (reference sequence). V lost 3 bases and J 6 bases, leaving 10 bases between the germline ends. The CDR3 runs to 12 residues. A second PCR of roughly 7 to 11 cycles used a sample-barcoded 5' primer and a J-beta primer mix. A single record per CDR3 protein comes from TCRdb applying MiXCR to the 5' RACE reads. The profile covers 650,000 to 800,000 distinct CDR3 sequences, with about 42% appearing a single time and around 21% taken by the ten largest. The record originates from a study of blood T cells in healthy people across ages. Study-level findings and limits: Long-lived donors exceeded aged donors in naive CD4+ cells and diversity.

V gene TRBV5-5 combines with J gene TRBJ2-7; D ambiguous. The material sequenced was blood. The receptor was derived from a man in his 60s in good health. This CDR3 reads CASSSQGREQYF. The CDR3 coding sequence is TGTGCCAGCAGCTCTCAAGGGCGCGAGCAGTACTTC.